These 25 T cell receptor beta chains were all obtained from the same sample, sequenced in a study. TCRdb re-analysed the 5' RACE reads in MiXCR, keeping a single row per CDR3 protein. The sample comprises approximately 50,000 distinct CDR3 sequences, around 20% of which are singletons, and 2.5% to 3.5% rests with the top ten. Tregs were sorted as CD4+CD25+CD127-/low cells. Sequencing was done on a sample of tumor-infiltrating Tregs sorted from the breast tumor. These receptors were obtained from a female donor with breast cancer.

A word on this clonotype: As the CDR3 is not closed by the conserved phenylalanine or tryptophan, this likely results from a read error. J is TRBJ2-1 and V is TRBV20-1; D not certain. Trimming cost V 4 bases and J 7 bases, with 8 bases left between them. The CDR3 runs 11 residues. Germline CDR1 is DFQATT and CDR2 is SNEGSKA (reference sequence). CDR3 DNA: TGCAGTGCTACGGCAGGAAATGAGCAGTTCCTC. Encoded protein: CSATAGNEQFL.

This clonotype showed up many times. CDR3 coding DNA: TGTGCCAGCAGCACTCGAGGCTATGGGGCCAACGTCCTGACTTTC. Its protein is CASSTRGYGANVLTF. V gene TRBV9 combines with J gene TRBJ2-6; D unresolved. Germline V gene lookup returns CDR1 SGDLS and CDR2 YYNGEE. The CDR3 has 15 amino acids. Trimming cost V 4 bases and J 3 bases, with 11 bases left between them.

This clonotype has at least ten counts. The CDR3 coding sequence is TGCGCCAGCAGCAAGGGGACAGGCGCTGAAGCTTTCTTT. Its translation is CASSKGTGAEAFF. The chain links TRBV5-1 to TRBJ1-1; 8 bases line up with TRBD1. The CDR3 has 13 residues. Trimming removed 4 bases from V and 6 bases from J; junction bases left unmatched: 5. CDR1 is SGHRS and CDR2 is YFSETQ in the germline V gene.

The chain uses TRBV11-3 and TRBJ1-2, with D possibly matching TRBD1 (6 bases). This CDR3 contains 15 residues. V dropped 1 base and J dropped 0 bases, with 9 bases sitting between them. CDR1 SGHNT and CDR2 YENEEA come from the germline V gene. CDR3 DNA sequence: TGTGCCAGCAGCTTAGCCCCAGGGGCTAACTATGGCTACACCTTC. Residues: CASSLAPGANYGYTF. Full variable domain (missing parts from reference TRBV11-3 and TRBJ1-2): EAGVVQSPRYKIIEKKQPVAFWCNPISGHNTLYWYLQNLGQGPELLIRYENEEAVDDSQLPKDRFSAERLKGVDSTLKIQPAELGDSAVYLCASSLAPGANYGYTFGSGTRLTVV.

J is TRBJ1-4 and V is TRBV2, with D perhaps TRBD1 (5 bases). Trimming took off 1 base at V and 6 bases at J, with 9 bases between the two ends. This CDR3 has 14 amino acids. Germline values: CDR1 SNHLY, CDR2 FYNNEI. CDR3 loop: CASSEDAGHEKLFF. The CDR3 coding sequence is TGTGCCAGCAGTGAAGATGCAGGGCATGAAAAACTGTTTTTT.

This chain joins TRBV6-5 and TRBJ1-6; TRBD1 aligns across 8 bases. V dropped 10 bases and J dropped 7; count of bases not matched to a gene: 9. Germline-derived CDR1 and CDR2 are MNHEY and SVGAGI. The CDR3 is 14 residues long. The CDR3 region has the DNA TGTGCCACCGGACAGGGTCTTCGGAATTCACCCCTCCACTTT. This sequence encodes CATGQGLRNSPLHF.

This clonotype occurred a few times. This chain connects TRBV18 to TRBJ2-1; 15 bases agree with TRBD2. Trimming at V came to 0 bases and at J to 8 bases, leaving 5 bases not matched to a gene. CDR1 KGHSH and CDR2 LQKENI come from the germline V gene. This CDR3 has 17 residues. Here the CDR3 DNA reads TGTGCCAGCTCACCACCGGGACTAGCGGGAGGAGGGGATGAGCAGTTCTTC. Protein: CASSPPGLAGGGDEQFF.

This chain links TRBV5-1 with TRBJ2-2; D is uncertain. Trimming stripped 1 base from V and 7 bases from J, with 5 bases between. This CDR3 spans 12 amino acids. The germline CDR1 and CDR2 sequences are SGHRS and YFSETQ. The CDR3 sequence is CASSLSNGELFF. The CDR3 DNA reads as TGCGCCAGCAGCTTGAGTAACGGGGAGCTGTTTTTT.

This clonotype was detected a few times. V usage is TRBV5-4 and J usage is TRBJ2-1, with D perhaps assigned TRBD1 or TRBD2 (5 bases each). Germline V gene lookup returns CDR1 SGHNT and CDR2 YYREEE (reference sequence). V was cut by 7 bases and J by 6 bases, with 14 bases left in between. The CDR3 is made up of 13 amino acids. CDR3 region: CASGSARGNEQFF. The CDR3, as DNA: TGTGCCAGCGGCAGCGCGAGGGGCAATGAGCAGTTCTTC.

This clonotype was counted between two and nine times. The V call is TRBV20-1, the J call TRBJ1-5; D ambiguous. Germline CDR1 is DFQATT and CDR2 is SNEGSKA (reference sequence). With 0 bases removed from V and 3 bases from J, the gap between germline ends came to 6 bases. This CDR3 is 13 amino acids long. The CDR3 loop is CSARDQLNQPQHF. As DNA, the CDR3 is TGCAGTGCTAGAGATCAGCTCAATCAGCCCCAGCATTTT.

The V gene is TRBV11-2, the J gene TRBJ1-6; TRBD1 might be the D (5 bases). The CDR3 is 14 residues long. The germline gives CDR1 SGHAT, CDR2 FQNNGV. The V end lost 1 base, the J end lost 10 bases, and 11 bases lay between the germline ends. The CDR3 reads CASSLAAGRSPLHF. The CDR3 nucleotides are TGTGCCAGCAGCTTAGCCGCAGGGCGGTCACCCCTCCACTTT.

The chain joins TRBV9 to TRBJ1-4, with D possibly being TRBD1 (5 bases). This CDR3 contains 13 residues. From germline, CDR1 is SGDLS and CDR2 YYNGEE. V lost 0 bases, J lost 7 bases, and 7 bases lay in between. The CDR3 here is CASSVDGAEKLFF. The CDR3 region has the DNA TGTGCCAGCAGCGTAGATGGGGCTGAAAAACTGTTTTTT.

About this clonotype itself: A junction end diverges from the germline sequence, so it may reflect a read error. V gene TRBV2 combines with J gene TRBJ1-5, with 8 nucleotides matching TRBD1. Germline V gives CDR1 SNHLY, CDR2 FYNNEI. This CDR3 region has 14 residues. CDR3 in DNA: TGTGCCAGCAGTCAAGACAGGGGCAATCAGCCCCAGCGTTTT. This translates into CASSQDRGNQPQRF. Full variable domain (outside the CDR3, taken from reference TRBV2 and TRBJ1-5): EPEVTQTPSHQVTQMGQEVILRCVPISNHLYFYWYRQILGQKVEFLVSFYNNEISEKSEIFDDQFSVERPDGSNFTLKIRSTKLEDSAMYFCASSQDRGNQPQRFGDGTRLSIL.

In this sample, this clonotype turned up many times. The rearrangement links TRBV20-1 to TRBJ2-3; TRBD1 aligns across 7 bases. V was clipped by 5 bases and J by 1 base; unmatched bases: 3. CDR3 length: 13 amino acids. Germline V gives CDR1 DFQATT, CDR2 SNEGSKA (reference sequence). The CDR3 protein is CSAGDRGTDTQYF. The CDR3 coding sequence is TGCAGTGCTGGCGACAGGGGCACAGATACGCAGTATTTT.

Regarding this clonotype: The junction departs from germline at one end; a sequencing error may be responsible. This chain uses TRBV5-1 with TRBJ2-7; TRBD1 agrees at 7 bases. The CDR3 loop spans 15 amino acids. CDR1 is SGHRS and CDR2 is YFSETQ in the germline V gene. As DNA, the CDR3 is TGCGCCAGCAGCAACCCACACAGGGGCGGTTACGAGCGGTACTTC. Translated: CASSNPHRGGYERYF.

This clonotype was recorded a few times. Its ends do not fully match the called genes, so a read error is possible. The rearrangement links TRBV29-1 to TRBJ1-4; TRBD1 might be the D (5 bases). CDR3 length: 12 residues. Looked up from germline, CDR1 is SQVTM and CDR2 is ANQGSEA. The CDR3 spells CSVDQGREKLFF. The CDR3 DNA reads TGCAGCGTTGATCAGGGACGAGAAAAACTGTTCTTT.

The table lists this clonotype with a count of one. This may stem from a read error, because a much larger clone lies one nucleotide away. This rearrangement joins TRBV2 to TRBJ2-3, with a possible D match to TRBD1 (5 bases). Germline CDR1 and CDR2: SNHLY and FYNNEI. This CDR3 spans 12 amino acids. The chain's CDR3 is CASSVDTDMQYF. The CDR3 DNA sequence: TGTGCCAGCAGTGTGGACACAGATATGCAGTATTTT.

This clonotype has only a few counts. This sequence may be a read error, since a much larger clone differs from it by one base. The CDR3 protein is CASSLGPSSEKLFF. The CDR3, as DNA: TGCGCCAGCAGCTTAGGGCCGTCGAGTGAAAAACTGTTTTTT. The rearrangement joins TRBV5-1 to TRBJ1-4; D remains unclear. V lost 2 bases to trimming and J lost 7 bases, with 12 bases between them. The CDR3 loop spans 14 amino acids. Germline values: CDR1 SGHRS, CDR2 YFSETQ. Supplemented by reference TRBV5-1 and TRBJ1-4, the full variable domain reads KAGVTQTPRYLIKTRGQQVTLSCSPISGHRSVSWYQQTPGQGLQFLFEYFSETQRNKGNFPGRFSGRQFSNSRSEMNVSTLELGDSALYLCASSLGPSSEKLFFGSGTQLSVL.

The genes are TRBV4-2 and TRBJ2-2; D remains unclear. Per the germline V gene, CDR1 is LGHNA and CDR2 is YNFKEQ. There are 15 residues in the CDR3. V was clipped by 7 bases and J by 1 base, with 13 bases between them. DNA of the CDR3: TGTGCCAGCACACTGAGTCCGGAGAACACCGGGGAGCTGTTTTTT. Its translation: CASTLSPENTGELFF.

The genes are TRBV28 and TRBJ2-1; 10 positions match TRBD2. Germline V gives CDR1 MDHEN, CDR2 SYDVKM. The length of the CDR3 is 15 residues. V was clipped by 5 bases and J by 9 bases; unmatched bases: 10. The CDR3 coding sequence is TGTGCCAGCAGTCCAGCGACTAGCGGGTGGAGTGAGCAGTTCTTC. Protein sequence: CASSPATSGWSEQFF.

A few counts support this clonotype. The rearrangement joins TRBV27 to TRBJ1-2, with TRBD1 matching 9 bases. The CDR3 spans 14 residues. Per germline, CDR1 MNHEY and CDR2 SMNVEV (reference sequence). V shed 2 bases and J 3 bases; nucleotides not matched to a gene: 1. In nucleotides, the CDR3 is TGTGCCAGCAGTTTAGGACAGGGGTACTATGGCTACACCTTC. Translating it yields CASSLGQGYYGYTF.

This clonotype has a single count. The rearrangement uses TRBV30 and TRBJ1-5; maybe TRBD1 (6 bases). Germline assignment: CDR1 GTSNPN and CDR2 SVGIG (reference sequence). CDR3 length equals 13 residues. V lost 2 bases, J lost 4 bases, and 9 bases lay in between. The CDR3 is CAWSFQGNQPQHF. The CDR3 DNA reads TGTGCCTGGAGTTTCCAGGGGAATCAGCCCCAGCATTTT.

This CDR3 reads CASTLVAGATYNEQFF. CDR3 DNA sequence: TGTGCCAGCACCCTCGTGGCGGGGGCCACCTACAATGAGCAGTTCTTC. This rearrangement joins TRBV12-3 or TRBV12-4 to TRBJ2-1, with D possibly being TRBD2 (7 bases). The CDR3 is 16 residues long. Trimming removed 7 bases at V and 2 bases at J, with 18 bases between.

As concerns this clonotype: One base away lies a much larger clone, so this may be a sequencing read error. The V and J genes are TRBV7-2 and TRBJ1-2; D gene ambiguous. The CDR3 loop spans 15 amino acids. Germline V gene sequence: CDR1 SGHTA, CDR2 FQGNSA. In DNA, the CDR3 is TGTGCCAGCAGCTTAGTGGGCGGCCCTAACCATGGCTACACCTTC. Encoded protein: CASSLVGGPNHGYTF. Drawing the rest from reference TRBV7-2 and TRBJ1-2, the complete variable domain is GAGVSQSPSNKVTEKGKDVELRCDPISGHTALYWYRQSLGQGLEFLIYFQGNSAPDKSGLPSDRFSAERTGGSVSTLTIQRTQQEDSAVYLCASSLVGGPNHGYTFGSGTRLTVV.

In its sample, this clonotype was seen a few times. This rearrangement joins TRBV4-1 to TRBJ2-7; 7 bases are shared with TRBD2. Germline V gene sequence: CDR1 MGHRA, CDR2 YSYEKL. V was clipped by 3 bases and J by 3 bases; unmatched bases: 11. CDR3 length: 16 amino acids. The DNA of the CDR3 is TGCGCCAGCAGCCAGGCGACGGGACTAAGAGACTACGAGCAGTACTTC. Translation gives CASSQATGLRDYEQYF.